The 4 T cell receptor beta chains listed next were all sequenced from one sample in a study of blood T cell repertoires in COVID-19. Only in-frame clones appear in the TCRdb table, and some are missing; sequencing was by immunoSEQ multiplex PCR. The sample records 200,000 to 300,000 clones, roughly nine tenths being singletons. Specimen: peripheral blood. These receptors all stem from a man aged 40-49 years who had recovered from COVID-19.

CDR3 region: CASGGTEDTEAFF. In DNA, the CDR3 is TGTGCCAGCGGGGGGACAGAAGACACTGAAGCTTTCTTT. The gene calls are TRBV6-5 and TRBJ1-1; 7 nucleotides align to TRBD1. Per the germline V gene, CDR1 is MNHEY and CDR2 is SVGAGI. V lost 8 bases, J lost 3 bases, and 6 bases stayed unmatched. This CDR3 contains 13 residues.

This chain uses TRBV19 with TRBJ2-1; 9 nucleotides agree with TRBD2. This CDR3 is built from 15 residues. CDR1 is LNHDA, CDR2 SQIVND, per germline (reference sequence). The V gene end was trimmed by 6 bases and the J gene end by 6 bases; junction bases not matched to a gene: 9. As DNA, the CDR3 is TGTGCCAGTAGCCCAGCGGGAGGCCCCCCCAATGAGCAGTTCTTC. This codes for CASSPAGGPPNEQFF. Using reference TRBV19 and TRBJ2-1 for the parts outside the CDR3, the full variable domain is DGGITQSPKYLFRKEGQNVTLSCEQNLNHDAMYWYRQDPGQGLRLIYYSQIVNDFQKGDIAEGYSVSREKKESFPLTVTSAQKNPTAFYLCASSPAGGPPNEQFFGPGTRLTVL.

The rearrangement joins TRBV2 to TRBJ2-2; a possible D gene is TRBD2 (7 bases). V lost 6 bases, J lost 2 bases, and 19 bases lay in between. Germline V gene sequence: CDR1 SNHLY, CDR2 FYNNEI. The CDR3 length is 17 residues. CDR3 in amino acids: CASRRNRGGANTGELFF. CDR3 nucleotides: TGTGCCAGCAGGAGGAATAGAGGGGGGGCTAACACCGGGGAGCTGTTTTTT.

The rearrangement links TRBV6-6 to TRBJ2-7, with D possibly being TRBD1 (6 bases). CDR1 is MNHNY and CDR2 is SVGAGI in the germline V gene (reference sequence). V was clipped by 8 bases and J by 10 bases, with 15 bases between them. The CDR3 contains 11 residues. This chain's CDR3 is CASQGSGRQYF. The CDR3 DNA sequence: TGTGCCAGCCAGGGGAGTGGACGACAGTACTTC.